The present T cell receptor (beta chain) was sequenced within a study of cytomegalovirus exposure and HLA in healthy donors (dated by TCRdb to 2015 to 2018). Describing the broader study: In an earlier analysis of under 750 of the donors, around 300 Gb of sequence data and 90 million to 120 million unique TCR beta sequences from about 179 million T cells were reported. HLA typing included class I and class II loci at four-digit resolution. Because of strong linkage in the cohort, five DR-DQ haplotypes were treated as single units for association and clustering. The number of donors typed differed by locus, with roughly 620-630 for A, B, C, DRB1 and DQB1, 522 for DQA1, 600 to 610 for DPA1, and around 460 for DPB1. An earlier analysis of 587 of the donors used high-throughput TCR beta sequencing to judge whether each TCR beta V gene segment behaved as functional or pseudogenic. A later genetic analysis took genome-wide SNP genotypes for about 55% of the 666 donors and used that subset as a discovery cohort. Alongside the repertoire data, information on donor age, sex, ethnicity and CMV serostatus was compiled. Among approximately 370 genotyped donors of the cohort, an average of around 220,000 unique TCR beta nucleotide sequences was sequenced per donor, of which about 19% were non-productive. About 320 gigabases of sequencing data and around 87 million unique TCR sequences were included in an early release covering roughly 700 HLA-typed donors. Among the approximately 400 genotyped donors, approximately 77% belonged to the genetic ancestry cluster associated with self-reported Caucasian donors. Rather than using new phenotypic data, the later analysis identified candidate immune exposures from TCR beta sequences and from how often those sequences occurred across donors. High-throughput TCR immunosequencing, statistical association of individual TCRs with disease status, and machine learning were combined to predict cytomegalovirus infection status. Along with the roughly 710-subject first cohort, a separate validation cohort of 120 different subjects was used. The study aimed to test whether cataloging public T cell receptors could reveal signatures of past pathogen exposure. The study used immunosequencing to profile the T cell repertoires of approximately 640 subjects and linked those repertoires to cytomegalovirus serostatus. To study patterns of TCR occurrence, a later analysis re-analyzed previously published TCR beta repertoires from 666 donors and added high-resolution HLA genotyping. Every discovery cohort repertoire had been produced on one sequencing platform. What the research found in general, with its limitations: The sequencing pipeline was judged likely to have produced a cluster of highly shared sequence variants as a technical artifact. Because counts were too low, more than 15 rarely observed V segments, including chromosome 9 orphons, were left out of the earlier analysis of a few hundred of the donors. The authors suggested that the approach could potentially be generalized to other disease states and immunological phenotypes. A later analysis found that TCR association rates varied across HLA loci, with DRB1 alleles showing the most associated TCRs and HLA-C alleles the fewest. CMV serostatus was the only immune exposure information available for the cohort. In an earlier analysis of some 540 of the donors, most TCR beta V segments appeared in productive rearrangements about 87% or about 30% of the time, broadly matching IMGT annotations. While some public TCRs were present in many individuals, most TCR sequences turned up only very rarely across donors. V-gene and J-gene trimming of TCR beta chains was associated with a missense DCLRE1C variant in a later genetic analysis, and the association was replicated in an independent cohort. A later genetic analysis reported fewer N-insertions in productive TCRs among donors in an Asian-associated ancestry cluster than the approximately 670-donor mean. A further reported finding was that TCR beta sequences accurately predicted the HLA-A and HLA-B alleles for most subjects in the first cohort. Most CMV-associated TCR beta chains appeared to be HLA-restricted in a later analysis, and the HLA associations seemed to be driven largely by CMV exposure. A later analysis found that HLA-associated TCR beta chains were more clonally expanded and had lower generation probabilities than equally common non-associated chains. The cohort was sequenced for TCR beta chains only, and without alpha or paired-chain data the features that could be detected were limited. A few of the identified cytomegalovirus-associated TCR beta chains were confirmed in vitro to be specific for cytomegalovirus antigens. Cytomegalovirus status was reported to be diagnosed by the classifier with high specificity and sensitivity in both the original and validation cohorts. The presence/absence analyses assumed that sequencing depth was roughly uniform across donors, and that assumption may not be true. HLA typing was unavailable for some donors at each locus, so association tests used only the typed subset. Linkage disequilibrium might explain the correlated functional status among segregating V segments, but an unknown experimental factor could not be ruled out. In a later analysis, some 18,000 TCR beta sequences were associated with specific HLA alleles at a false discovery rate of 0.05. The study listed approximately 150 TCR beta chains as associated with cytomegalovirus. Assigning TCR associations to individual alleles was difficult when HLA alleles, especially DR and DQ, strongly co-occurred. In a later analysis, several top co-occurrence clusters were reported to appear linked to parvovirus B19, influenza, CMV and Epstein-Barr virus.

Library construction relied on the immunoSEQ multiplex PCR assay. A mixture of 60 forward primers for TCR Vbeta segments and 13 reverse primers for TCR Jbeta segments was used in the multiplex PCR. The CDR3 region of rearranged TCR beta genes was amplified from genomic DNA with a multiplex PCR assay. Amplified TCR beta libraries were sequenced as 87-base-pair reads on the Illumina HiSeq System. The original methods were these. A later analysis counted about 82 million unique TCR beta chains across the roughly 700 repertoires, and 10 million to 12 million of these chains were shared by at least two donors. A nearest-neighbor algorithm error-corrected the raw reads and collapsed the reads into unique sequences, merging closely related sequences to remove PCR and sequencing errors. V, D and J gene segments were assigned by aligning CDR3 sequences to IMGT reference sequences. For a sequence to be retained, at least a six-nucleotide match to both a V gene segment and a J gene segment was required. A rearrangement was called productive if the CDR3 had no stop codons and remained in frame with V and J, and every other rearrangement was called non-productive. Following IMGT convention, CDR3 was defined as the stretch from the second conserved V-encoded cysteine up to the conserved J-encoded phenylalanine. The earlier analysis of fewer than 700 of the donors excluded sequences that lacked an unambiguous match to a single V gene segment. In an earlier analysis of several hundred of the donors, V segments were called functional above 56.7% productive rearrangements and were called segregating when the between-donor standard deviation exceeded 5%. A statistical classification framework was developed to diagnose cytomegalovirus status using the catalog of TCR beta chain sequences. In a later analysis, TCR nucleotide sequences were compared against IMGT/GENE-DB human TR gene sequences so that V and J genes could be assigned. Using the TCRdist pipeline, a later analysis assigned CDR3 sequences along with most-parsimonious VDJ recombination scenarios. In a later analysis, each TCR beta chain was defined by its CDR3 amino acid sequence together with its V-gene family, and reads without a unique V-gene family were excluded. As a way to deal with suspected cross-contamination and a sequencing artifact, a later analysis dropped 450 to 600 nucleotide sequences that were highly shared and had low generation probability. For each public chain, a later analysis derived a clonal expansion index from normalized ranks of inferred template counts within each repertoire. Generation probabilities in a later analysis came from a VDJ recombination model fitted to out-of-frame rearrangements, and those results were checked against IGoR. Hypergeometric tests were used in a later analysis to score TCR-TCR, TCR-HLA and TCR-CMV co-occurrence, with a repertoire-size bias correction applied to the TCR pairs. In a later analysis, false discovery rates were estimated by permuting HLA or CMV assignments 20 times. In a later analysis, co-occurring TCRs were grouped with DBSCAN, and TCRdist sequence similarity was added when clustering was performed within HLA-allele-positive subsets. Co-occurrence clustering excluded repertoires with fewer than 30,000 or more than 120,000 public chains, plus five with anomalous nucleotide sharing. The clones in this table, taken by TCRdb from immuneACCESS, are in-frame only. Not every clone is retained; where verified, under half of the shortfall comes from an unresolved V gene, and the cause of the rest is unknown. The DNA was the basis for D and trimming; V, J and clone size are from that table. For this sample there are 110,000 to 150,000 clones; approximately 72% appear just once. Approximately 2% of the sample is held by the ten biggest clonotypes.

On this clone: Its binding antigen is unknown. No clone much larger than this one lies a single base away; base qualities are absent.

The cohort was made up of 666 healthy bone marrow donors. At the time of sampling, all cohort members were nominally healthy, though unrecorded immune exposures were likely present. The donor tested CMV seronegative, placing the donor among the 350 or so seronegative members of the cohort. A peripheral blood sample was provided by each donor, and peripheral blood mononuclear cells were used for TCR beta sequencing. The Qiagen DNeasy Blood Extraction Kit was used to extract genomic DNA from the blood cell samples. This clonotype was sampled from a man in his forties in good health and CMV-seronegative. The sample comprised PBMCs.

The DNA sequence is TGTGCCAGCAATCGGGGACACTACACAGATACGCAGTATTTT. It translates to CASNRGHYTDTQYF. This chain joins TRBV19 to TRBJ2-3; TRBD1 could be the D gene, as 6 bases match. The germline V gene (reference sequence) specifies LNHDA as CDR1 and SQIVND as CDR2. The V and J ends are trimmed by 9 bases and 2 bases, leaving 15 bases between them. From cysteine to phenylalanine, the CDR3 is 14 amino acids long. Solely the CDR3 DNA is kept, with 42 bases framed from the first base.